Below, 30 T cell receptor beta chains from the same sample are listed, as sequenced in a study of T cells after yellow fever vaccination. TCRdb re-called the 5' RACE reads through MiXCR, storing one row per CDR3 protein. The sample has around 360,000 distinct CDR3 sequences; more than 9% are singletons. The specimen comprised PBMCs, sampled on the day of the first yellow fever vaccination. The receptors come from a man aged 18 to 30 who received the YFV17D yellow fever vaccine.

This chain links TRBV4-2 with TRBJ2-3; no definite D call. V was shortened by 0 bases and J by 2 bases, with 12 bases between the two germline ends. CDR1 is LGHNA, CDR2 YNFKEQ, per germline. The CDR3 sequence is 16 residues long. Written as DNA, the CDR3 is TGTGCCAGCAGCCAAGATCCCCAACCTCACACAGATACGCAGTATTTT. This codes for CASSQDPQPHTDTQYF.

This clonotype showed up many times. Its ends do not fully match the called genes, so a read error is possible. The chain joins TRBV27 to TRBJ2-5; D might be TRBD1 (5 bases). The CDR3 loop spans 13 amino acids. In germline, CDR1 is MNHEY, CDR2 SMNVEV (reference sequence). The DNA for the CDR3 is TGTGCCAGCAGCCCGACGATAGGGGTCCTTCGTTATTTC. This codes for CASSPTIGVLRYF.

This clonotype was seen only a few times. The CDR3 reads CASSQPPATGRLPEAFF. CDR3 nucleotide sequence: TGCGCCAGCAGCCAACCCCCCGCGACCGGGAGACTCCCTGAAGCTTTCTTT. J is TRBJ1-1 and V is TRBV4-1, with D hard to call. Germline V gene lookup returns CDR1 MGHRA and CDR2 YSYEKL. The ends were cut back, 2 bases at V and 6 bases at J, with 22 bases in the middle. CDR3 size: 17 residues.

This clonotype turned up a few times. The chain joins TRBV5-1 to TRBJ2-7; a weak D match, TRBD2 (5 bases). V was shortened by 0 bases and J by 0 bases, with 13 bases between the two germline ends. Germline loops: CDR1 SGHRS, CDR2 YFSETQ. The CDR3 extends over 16 amino acids. The CDR3 coding sequence is TGCGCCAGCAGCTTGGACGGACTTGCCAGCTCCTACGAGCAGTACTTC. It encodes CASSLDGLASSYEQYF.

The rearrangement uses TRBV12-3 or TRBV12-4 and TRBJ2-5; D may match TRBD1 or TRBD2 (5 bases each). This CDR3 contains 15 residues. Trimming removed 3 bases at V and 4 bases at J, with 15 bases between. CDR3 nucleotides: TGTGCCAGCAGTTTTAGTGTGGGGACCAGAGAGACCCAGTACTTC. Its translation: CASSFSVGTRETQYF.

This clonotype was picked up a small number of times. V is TRBV15 and J is TRBJ2-1; D is uncertain. This CDR3 contains 15 residues. CDR1 and CDR2 (germline): LNHNV, YYDKDF (reference sequence). The V end was cut by 5 bases, the J end by 7 bases, with 18 bases between. CDR3 amino acids: CATSVSEGFRNEQFF. The CDR3 region has the DNA TGTGCCACCAGCGTTTCGGAAGGGTTCAGGAATGAGCAGTTCTTC.

This clonotype was counted only a few times. The chain combines TRBV18 with TRBJ2-1, with 14 bases lining up with TRBD2. J lost 5 bases, V lost 1 base, and 4 bases had no gene match. CDR1 is KGHSH and CDR2 is LQKENI in the germline V gene. There are 17 residues in the CDR3. The DNA for the CDR3 is TGTGCCAGCTCACCACGACTAGCGGGGGGGCCGGACAATGAGCAGTTCTTC. Its translation: CASSPRLAGGPDNEQFF.

The V call is TRBV7-8, the J call TRBJ1-4; D uncertain. CDR1 and CDR2 (germline): SGHVS, FQNEAQ. Trimming cost V 3 bases and J 4 bases, with 6 bases left between them. This CDR3 has 13 residues. The CDR3 DNA is TGTGCCAGCAGCTTTGTTCTTAATGAAAAACTGTTTTTT. It encodes CASSFVLNEKLFF.

This chain links TRBV18 with TRBJ2-2; no clear D. Trimming left V 6 bases short and J 3 bases short, with 11 bases between. The CDR3 covers 14 residues. CDR1 and CDR2 from the germline V gene are KGHSH and LQKENI. CDR3 in amino acids: CASSPRADTGELFF. In nucleotides, the CDR3 is TGTGCCAGCTCCCCCCGCGCCGACACCGGGGAGCTGTTTTTT.

The chain recombines TRBV27 with TRBJ1-6; tentative D call: TRBD1 (6 bases). The CDR3 loop spans 13 amino acids. Germline CDR1 MNHEY, CDR2 SMNVEV (reference sequence). With 10 bases removed from V and 10 bases from J, the gap between germline ends came to 17 bases. The CDR3 nucleotides are TGTGCCACTAGACTTGGGGGGCGATCACCCCTCCACTTT. The encoded protein is CATRLGGRSPLHF.

This clonotype has just a few counts. The V call is TRBV5-4, the J call TRBJ2-1; 8 bases fit TRBD2. Germline V gene data show CDR1 as SGHNT and CDR2 as YYREEE (reference sequence). This CDR3 contains 16 residues. The trim removed 1 base at V and 0 bases at J, leaving 3 bases unmatched. In DNA form, the CDR3 reads TGTGCCAGCAGCTTGTCAGCGGGGGCCTCCTACAATGAGCAGTTCTTC. Residues: CASSLSAGASYNEQFF.

Ten or more counts support this clonotype. The chain combines TRBV7-2 with TRBJ2-5, with a tentative D call TRBD1 (5 bases). Per the germline V gene, CDR1 is SGHTA and CDR2 is FQGNSA. V was pared by 3 bases and J by 2 bases, with 7 bases between. The CDR3 consists of 13 residues. Here the CDR3 DNA reads TGTGCCAGCAGCTTCCAGGGTCAAGAGACCCAGTACTTC. Translating it yields CASSFQGQETQYF.

The sample holds a few counts of this clonotype. The rearrangement joins TRBV29-1 to TRBJ1-2, with D hard to call. Germline assignment: CDR1 SQVTM and CDR2 ANQGSEA. The CDR3 covers 12 residues. Trimming pared 4 bases from V and 4 bases from J, leaving 10 bases between. CDR3: CSVGGGSYGYTF. DNA of the CDR3: TGCAGCGTTGGAGGCGGGAGCTATGGCTACACCTTC.

This clonotype was counted a few times. The chain has TRBV9 and TRBJ2-2; no firm D call. V lost 1 base and J lost 2, with 9 bases in between. The CDR3 contains 15 residues. Germline V gene sequence: CDR1 SGDLS, CDR2 YYNGEE. The DNA for the CDR3 is TGTGCCAGCAGCGTAATCGACTCTAACACCGGGGAGCTGTTTTTT. This translates into CASSVIDSNTGELFF.

The chain couples TRBV20-1 to TRBJ1-4, with 7 nucleotides matching TRBD1. Germline-derived CDR1 and CDR2 are DFQATT and SNEGSKA (reference sequence). This CDR3 comprises 14 residues. With V trimmed by 1 base and J by 8 bases, 7 bases remained unmatched. The chain's CDR3 is CSARGTGFGEKLFF. The CDR3 region has the DNA TGCAGTGCTAGAGGGACAGGCTTTGGGGAAAAACTGTTTTTT.

This clonotype has only a few counts. The chain has TRBV18 and TRBJ2-1; D is unresolved. The germline V and J ends were trimmed by 0 bases and 7 bases, with 7 bases remaining between them. The CDR3 totals 13 residues. In germline, CDR1 is KGHSH, CDR2 LQKENI. DNA of the CDR3: TGTGCCAGCTCACCACCGATGGCTAATGAGCAGTTCTTC. It specifies CASSPPMANEQFF.

The chain links TRBV20-1 to TRBJ1-5, with 7 bases that match TRBD1. Germline CDR1 reads DFQATT; CDR2 reads SNEGSKA (reference sequence). V shed 6 bases and J 6 bases; nucleotides not matched to a gene: 8. The length of the CDR3 is 13 residues. The CDR3 protein is CSASDRESQPQHF. Here the CDR3 DNA reads TGCAGTGCCTCAGACAGGGAGAGTCAGCCCCAGCATTTT.

This clonotype showed up just a few times. This chain joins TRBV5-1 and TRBJ2-7, with D maybe TRBD1 (5 bases). The ends were cut back, 5 bases at V and 0 bases at J, with 12 bases in the middle. CDR3 size: 14 residues. Germline loops: CDR1 SGHRS, CDR2 YFSETQ. The CDR3 coding sequence is TGCGCCAGCAGTCGGTCGGACAACTCCTACGAGCAGTACTTC. This sequence encodes CASSRSDNSYEQYF. Together with reference TRBV5-1 and TRBJ2-7, the CDR3 gives the full variable domain: KAGVTQTPRYLIKTRGQQVTLSCSPISGHRSVSWYQQTPGQGLQFLFEYFSETQRNKGNFPGRFSGRQFSNSRSEMNVSTLELGDSALYLCASSRSDNSYEQYFGPGTRLTVT.

This clonotype was observed a few times. This chain uses TRBV7-3 with TRBJ2-3; D is possibly TRBD2 (6 bases). CDR1 SGHTA and CDR2 FQGTGA come from the germline V gene. V gave up 5 bases and J gave up 5 bases, with 17 bases separating them. The CDR3 is 15 amino acids. As DNA, the CDR3 is TGTGCCAGCAGCCTCCGAACCGGGGAGGAAGATACGCAGTATTTT. This translates into CASSLRTGEEDTQYF.

The rearrangement links TRBV7-2 to TRBJ2-4; maybe TRBD1 (5 bases). The V end was cut by 0 bases, the J end by 0 bases, with 9 bases between. CDR1 is SGHTA and CDR2 is FQGNSA in the germline V gene. There are 16 residues in the CDR3. CDR3 nucleotide sequence: TGTGCCAGCAGCTTAGCGACAGCCCTAGCCAAAAACATTCAGTACTTC. The encoded protein is CASSLATALAKNIQYF.

The chain has TRBV9 and TRBJ1-4; a weak D match, TRBD1 (5 bases). Germline V gene sequence: CDR1 SGDLS, CDR2 YYNGEE. This CDR3 is built from 14 residues. The V end lost 0 bases, the J end lost 7 bases, and 10 bases lay between the germline ends. The CDR3 bases are TGTGCCAGCAGCGTAGGAGGGGCCTCTGAAAAACTGTTTTTT. As protein: CASSVGGASEKLFF.

This chain joins TRBV20-1 and TRBJ2-5, with TRBD1 identical over 7 bases. With 4 bases clipped from V and 2 bases from J, the junction kept 7 bases outside the gene matches. The CDR3 length is 14 residues. Germline V gene data show CDR1 as DFQATT and CDR2 as SNEGSKA (reference sequence). The CDR3 here is CSANGLRGQETQYF. CDR3 DNA sequence: TGCAGTGCTAACGGGCTCAGGGGGCAAGAGACCCAGTACTTC.

The chain uses TRBV2 and TRBJ2-2; 12 nucleotides match TRBD2. This CDR3 comprises 17 residues. After removal of 10 bases from V and 0 bases from J, the junction contained 9 bases not matched to a gene. Germline CDR1 SNHLY, CDR2 FYNNEI. In nucleotides, the CDR3 is TGTGCCATCAGCATACTAGCGGGGGGAGCGAACACCGGGGAGCTGTTTTTT. It is translated as CAISILAGGANTGELFF.

The CDR3: CASTLTGTNTEAFF. The CDR3 DNA is TGTGCCAGCACCCTGACAGGGACCAACACTGAAGCTTTCTTT. The chain has TRBV6-1 and TRBJ1-1; TRBD1 matches 7 bases. V was pared by 7 bases and J by 2 bases, with 7 bases of the junction left unmatched. Germline V gene data show CDR1 as MNHNS and CDR2 as SASEGT. This CDR3 has 14 residues.

This chain joins TRBV5-4 and TRBJ1-1; 8 bases line up with TRBD1. From germline, CDR1 is SGHNT and CDR2 YYREEE (reference sequence). The CDR3 has 15 residues. J was trimmed by 4 bases and V by 2 bases; bases with no gene match: 7. CDR3 in amino acids: CASSFGQGVGTEAFF. The DNA of the CDR3 is TGTGCCAGCAGCTTCGGACAGGGAGTAGGCACTGAAGCTTTCTTT.

The chain joins TRBV14 to TRBJ2-1; D is ambiguous. The germline V gene has CDR1 SGHDN and CDR2 FVKESK. V was pared by 1 base and J by 7 bases, with 8 bases between. This CDR3 is 13 amino acids long. Here the CDR3 DNA reads TGTGCCAGCAGCCAAGTGGATCTGAATGAGCAGTTCTTC. It is translated as CASSQVDLNEQFF.

V and J are TRBV4-1 and TRBJ2-5, with a tentative D call TRBD2 (6 bases). Germline CDR1 and CDR2: MGHRA and YSYEKL. Trimming removed 5 bases at V and 1 base at J, with 14 bases between. The CDR3 contains 15 residues. Here the CDR3 reads CASSRAEGLQETQYF. DNA for the CDR3: TGCGCCAGCAGCAGAGCGGAGGGGCTCCAAGAGACCCAGTACTTC.

This clonotype was detected only a few times. This chain links TRBV5-4 with TRBJ2-7; no clear D gene. Trimming left V 2 bases short and J 2 bases short, with 11 bases between. Germline V gene sequence: CDR1 SGHNT, CDR2 YYREEE (reference sequence). This CDR3 region has 14 residues. CDR3 bases: TGTGCCAGCAGCTTCTGGAAAACCACCTACGAGCAGTACTTC. Translated, it gives CASSFWKTTYEQYF.

The chain has TRBV6-1 and TRBJ2-1; 10 nucleotides line up with TRBD1. The CDR3 loop spans 14 amino acids. The junction had 7 bases not matched to a gene; V was cut back by 6 bases and J by 8 bases. CDR1 is MNHNS, CDR2 SASEGT, per germline. CDR3 coding DNA: TGTGCCAGCAGCCCCGGACAGGGGGTACATGAGCAGTTCTTC. This translates into CASSPGQGVHEQFF.

The chain has TRBV12-3 or TRBV12-4 and TRBJ1-6, with D hard to call. The CDR3 totals 12 residues. Trimming took 3 bases from V and 8 from J, leaving 5 bases between them. CDR3 bases: TGTGCCAGCAGTTTCGCGGATTCACCCCTCCACTTT. It translates to CASSFADSPLHF.